This TCR beta chain came from a study of blood T cell repertoires in COVID-19. Overall study: From T cells, B-cell-depleted T cells, or PBMCs came the material, which was cDNA or gDNA.

Data came from immunoSEQ multiplex PCR; TCRdb stores just in-frame clones and leaves some out. The sample shows 90,000 to 140,000 clones, 85% of them seen only once. As regards this clone: The junction departs from the called germline gene at one end, perhaps through a read error.

Germline CDR1 reads MNHEY; CDR2 reads SVGAGI. CDR3 length: 11 residues. The sample comprised peripheral blood. The sequence was obtained from a man over 45 with acute or convalescent COVID-19. The chain joins TRBV6-5 to TRBJ2-7; D is uncertain. CDR3 DNA sequence: TGTGCCAGCACCCCAGCCTACGAGCGGTACTTC. This codes for CASTPAYERYF.